This T cell receptor beta chain was captured by sequencing in a study of shared clonotypes between healthy human individuals. Per sorted-subset replicate PCR, input was approximately 0.2 ug DNA, representing about 32,000 T cell genomes. This table comes from immunoSEQ multiplex PCR, and its TCRdb copy is limited to in-frame clones, with some not included. This sample has around 180,000 clones, with 85% to 95% found just once. CDR3 length equals 15 residues. The V and J ends lost 6 bases and 6 bases, in that order; junction bases with no gene match: 8. Germline loops: CDR1 MDHEN, CDR2 SYDVKM. The chain employs TRBV28 and TRBJ1-6; 7 nucleotides line up with TRBD1. The TCR comes from a woman aged 25 to 39 in good health. The sequenced material came from naive CD4+ T cells sorted from blood. The subset: CD45RA+ positively selected. Here the CDR3 reads CASRSGGGLNSPLHF. CDR3 nucleotide sequence: TGTGCCAGCAGGTCAGGGGGGGGTCTTAATTCACCCCTCCACTTT.